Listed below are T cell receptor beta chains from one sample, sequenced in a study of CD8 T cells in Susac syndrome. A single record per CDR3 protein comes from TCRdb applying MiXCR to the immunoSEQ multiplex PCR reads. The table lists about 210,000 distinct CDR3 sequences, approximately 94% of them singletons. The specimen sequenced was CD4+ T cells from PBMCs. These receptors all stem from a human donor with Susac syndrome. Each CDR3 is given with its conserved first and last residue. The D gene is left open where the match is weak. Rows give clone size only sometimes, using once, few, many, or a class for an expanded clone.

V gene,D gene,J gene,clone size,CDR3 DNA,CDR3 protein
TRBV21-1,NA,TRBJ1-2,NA,TGTGCCAGCATCTTGCAAGACCGGGTCAACTATGGCTACACCTTC,CASILQDRVNYGYTF
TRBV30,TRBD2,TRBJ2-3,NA,TGTGCCGGTCGGGTAGCGGGGGGGCCATTGGCGGCGCAGTATTTT,CAGRVAGGPLAAQYF
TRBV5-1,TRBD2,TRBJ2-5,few,TGCGCCAGCAGTTGGACTAGCGGGGAGCACCAAGAGACCCAGTACTTC,CASSWTSGEHQETQYF
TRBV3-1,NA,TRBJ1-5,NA,TGTGCCAGCAGCCACGGAGATAATAGCAATCAGCCCCAGCATTTT,CASSHGDNSNQPQHF
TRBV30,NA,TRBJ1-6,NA,TGTGCCTGGAGTGTACGGACAGCCGAGGATTCACCCCTCCACTTT,CAWSVRTAEDSPLHF
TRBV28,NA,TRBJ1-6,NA,TGTGCCAGCAGTTTCGGGGGGCCGACCTATAATTCACCCCTCCACTTT,CASSFGGPTYNSPLHF
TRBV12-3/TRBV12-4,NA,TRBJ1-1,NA,TGTGCCAGCACCCAGAACACTGAAGCTTTCTTT,CASTQNTEAFF
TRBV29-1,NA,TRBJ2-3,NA,TGCAGCGTGGACTCCCTGGGACAGCCCGGGGGAGATACGCAGTATTTT,CSVDSLGQPGGDTQYF
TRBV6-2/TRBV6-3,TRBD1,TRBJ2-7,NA,TGTGCCAGCAGTTACCTCCGGACAGGGCCCTACGAGCAGTACTTC,CASSYLRTGPYEQYF
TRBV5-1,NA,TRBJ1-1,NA,TGCGCCAGCAGCTCGGGATCACCGGGAGCTTTCTTT,CASSSGSPGAFF
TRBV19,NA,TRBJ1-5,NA,TGTGCCAGTAGTACGAAGCTCGAGCCCCAGCATTTT,CASSTKLEPQHF
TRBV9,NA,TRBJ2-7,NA,TGTGCCAGCAGCGTAGGGGCAGGGGCGTTATCCTACGAGCAGTACTTC,CASSVGAGALSYEQYF
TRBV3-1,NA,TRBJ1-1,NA,TGTGCCAGCAGCCAAGAACGGGCTGAAGCTTTCTTT,CASSQERAEAFF
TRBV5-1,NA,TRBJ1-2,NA,TGCGCCAGCAGCCTCGCGACACAACCGATCGGCTACACCTTC,CASSLATQPIGYTF
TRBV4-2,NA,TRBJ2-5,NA,TGTGCCAGCAGCCAAGAAGTAGCCGAGACCCAGTACTTC,CASSQEVAETQYF
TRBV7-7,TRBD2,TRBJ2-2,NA,TGTGCTAGCAGCCCGACCCGTCTAGCGGGGAACACCGGGGAGCTGTTTTTT,CASSPTRLAGNTGELFF
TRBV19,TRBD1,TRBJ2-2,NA,TGTGCCAGTAGTTCGGACAGGGAGGCCGGGGAGCTGTTTTTT,CASSSDREAGELFF
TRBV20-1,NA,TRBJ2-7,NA,TGCAGTGCTAGACCCGCCACCAGGCCCTACGAGCAGTACTTC,CSARPATRPYEQYF
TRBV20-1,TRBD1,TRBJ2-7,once,TGCAGTGCTGGGCCTCCGGGACAGGGGGCGCTGGAGCAGTACTTC,CSAGPPGQGALEQYF
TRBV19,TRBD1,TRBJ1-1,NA,TGTGCCAGTAAGGTACAGGGGGTCGGGGGGGCCACTGAAGCTTTCTTT,CASKVQGVGGATEAFF
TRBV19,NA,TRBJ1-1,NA,TGTGCCAGTAGTATGGGAGGACAACCGAACACTGAAGCTTTCTTT,CASSMGGQPNTEAFF
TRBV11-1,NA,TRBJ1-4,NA,TGTGCCAGCAGCTTAGCGCGGGATGAAAAACTGTTTTTT,CASSLARDEKLFF